The 23 T cell receptor beta chains listed next were all sequenced from one sample in a study of long-term antiretroviral therapy in people with HIV. At survey level, the immunoSEQ assay was run in its v3.0 version. Clones were read by immunoSEQ multiplex PCR, and TCRdb kept only the in-frame ones, dropping some. The data show 5,000 to 7,500 clones, with 80% to 90% seen just once and 2.5% to 3.5% held by the top ten. The sample consisted of unsorted PBMCs, taken 3.7 years after starting antiretroviral therapy. Source of these receptors: a woman aged 50 to 60 with HIV.

The chain recombines TRBV6-6 with TRBJ1-3, with 8 bases matching TRBD1. The CDR3 has 15 amino acids. Losses at the gene ends were 6 bases for V and 3 bases for J; bases not matched to a gene: 7. Germline V gene sequence: CDR1 MNHNY, CDR2 SVGAGI (reference sequence). CDR3 DNA: TGTGCCAGCAGCCCTTCCGGGACAGGTGGAAACACCATATATTTT. Translated, it gives CASSPSGTGGNTIYF.

This sequence joins TRBV28 and TRBJ1-3, with D perhaps matching TRBD1 (5 bases). Germline-derived CDR1 and CDR2 are MDHEN and SYDVKM. This CDR3 is built from 16 residues. The V end was cut by 7 bases, the J end by 4 bases, with 20 bases between. The CDR3 region has the DNA TGTGCCAGCACCTTTCAGGGACTGGGTAAAGGAAACACCATATATTTT. Its protein product is CASTFQGLGKGNTIYF.

The chain is built from TRBV7-9 and TRBJ2-7, with no clear D. Trimming left V 1 base short and J 6 bases short, with 10 bases between. The CDR3 covers 13 residues. Per the germline V gene, CDR1 is SEHNR and CDR2 is FQNEAQ (reference sequence). The CDR3 coding sequence is TGTGCCAGCAGCTTAGTACAGAGGTTCGAGCAGTACTTC. Encoded protein: CASSLVQRFEQYF.

This rearrangement joins TRBV27 to TRBJ1-1, with 7 bases identical to TRBD1. The CDR3 sequence is 13 residues long. The germline V gene has CDR1 MNHEY and CDR2 SMNVEV (reference sequence). V shed 2 bases and J 5 bases; nucleotides not matched to a gene: 2. CDR3: CASSLQGGTEAFF. The CDR3 nucleotides read TGTGCCAGCAGTTTACAGGGGGGGACTGAAGCTTTCTTT.

This chain joins TRBV2 and TRBJ1-1; D is undetermined. The CDR3 loop spans 13 amino acids. V gave up 9 bases and J gave up 7 bases, with 18 bases separating them. The germline gives CDR1 SNHLY, CDR2 FYNNEI. This chain's CDR3 is CARTTNEVGEAFF. The CDR3, as DNA: TGTGCCAGAACTACGAATGAGGTGGGTGAAGCTTTCTTT.

The gene calls are TRBV6-9 and TRBJ1-5; no reliable D call. Germline-derived CDR1 and CDR2 are MNHGY and SVAAGI. This CDR3 is 15 amino acids long. With 3 bases removed from V and 3 bases from J, the gap between germline ends came to 12 bases. CDR3 sequence: CASSYSVPVNQPQHF. The CDR3 DNA reads as TGTGCCAGCAGTTACTCGGTCCCGGTCAATCAGCCCCAGCATTTT.

The gene calls are TRBV2 and TRBJ2-5; TRBD1 or TRBD2 may be the D gene (5 bases each). V shed 3 bases and J shed 2 bases, with 10 bases lying between them. Germline values: CDR1 SNHLY, CDR2 FYNNEI. The CDR3 has 14 residues. In nucleotides, the CDR3 is TGTGCCAGCAGTGATCAGGGACCACAAGAGACCCAGTACTTC. Translation: CASSDQGPQETQYF.

This chain links TRBV9 with TRBJ2-3, with D perhaps matching TRBD1 or TRBD2 (5 bases each). Germline V gene sequence: CDR1 SGDLS, CDR2 YYNGEE. The CDR3 covers 14 residues. V was clipped by 3 bases and J by 5 bases, with 13 bases between them. The DNA for the CDR3 is TGTGCCAGCAGCGGGACAACTGGGGGAGATACGCAGTATTTT. Protein sequence: CASSGTTGGDTQYF.

The chain has TRBV29-1 and TRBJ2-5, with D possibly matching TRBD1 (5 bases). Trimming pared 4 bases from V and 0 bases from J, leaving 9 bases between. Germline CDR1 is SQVTM and CDR2 is ANQGSEA. The CDR3 consists of 13 residues. In nucleotides, the CDR3 is TGCAGCGTTGGGACACAGTACCAAGAGACCCAGTACTTC. Encoded protein: CSVGTQYQETQYF.

This clone was found once. This chain connects TRBV28 to TRBJ2-1; 12 nucleotides align to TRBD2. V trimming: 4 bases; J trimming: 9 bases; junction bases outside the gene matches: 7. The germline V gene encodes CDR1 MDHEN and CDR2 SYDVKM. The CDR3 covers 15 residues. The DNA of the CDR3 is TGTGCCAGCAGTTCAAGACTAGCGGGAGCTGGTGAGCAGTTCTTC. Translation: CASSSRLAGAGEQFF.

The chain joins TRBV7-3 to TRBJ2-1; maybe TRBD2 (5 bases). The CDR3 has 18 residues. Germline assignment: CDR1 SGHTA and CDR2 FQGTGA. The V gene lost 5 bases and the J gene lost 6 bases, with 26 bases spanning the gap. This chain's CDR3 is CASSPDGGSPHPLNEQFF. CDR3 nucleotides: TGTGCCAGCAGCCCTGACGGTGGGAGTCCCCATCCTCTCAATGAGCAGTTCTTC.

The rearrangement uses TRBV11-3 and TRBJ2-5; D gene unclear. This CDR3 has 14 residues. Germline CDR1 SGHNT, CDR2 YENEEA. V gave up 5 bases and J gave up 5 bases, with 15 bases separating them. CDR3 bases: TGTGCCAGCAGCCGGCTGGGCGTTGGGGAGACCCAGTACTTC. This translates into CASSRLGVGETQYF.

The rearrangement joins TRBV27 to TRBJ2-7; 10 bases line up with TRBD1. CDR3 size: 15 residues. From germline, CDR1 is MNHEY and CDR2 SMNVEV (reference sequence). J gave up 3 bases and V 7 bases, and 9 bases lay outside the gene matches. The CDR3 nucleotides read TGTGCCAGCAATCCTGGACAGGGGGGGCGCTACGAGCAGTACTTC. This translates into CASNPGQGGRYEQYF.

The chain carries TRBV28 and TRBJ1-5; 8 bases map to TRBD1. V dropped 6 bases and J dropped 7; count of bases not matched to a gene: 8. This CDR3 is 14 amino acids long. The germline V gene has CDR1 MDHEN and CDR2 SYDVKM. CDR3 DNA: TGTGCCAGCAGGACAGGGGCGCGAGGGCAGCCCCAGCATTTT. This sequence encodes CASRTGARGQPQHF.

This clone was seen only a few times. The CDR3, as DNA: TGTGCCATCAGTGAGGGACAGGGGGCGGATACGCAGTATTTT. Residues: CAISEGQGADTQYF. The V and J genes are TRBV10-3 and TRBJ2-3; TRBD1 matches 11 bases. J lost 6 bases, V lost 2 bases, and 1 base had no gene match. Germline values: CDR1 ENHRY, CDR2 SYGVKD. The CDR3 spans 14 residues.

V is TRBV7-9 and J is TRBJ2-3; TRBD2 agrees at 8 bases. The CDR3 contains 17 residues. J was trimmed by 4 bases and V by 5 bases; bases with no gene match: 14. CDR1 is SEHNR, CDR2 FQNEAQ, per germline (reference sequence). The CDR3, as DNA: TGTGCCAGCAGCCAGTCCCGACGGGGGGGAGACGCAGATACGCAGTATTTT. As protein: CASSQSRRGGDADTQYF.

V usage is TRBV18 and J usage is TRBJ1-6; weak D call: TRBD1 (5 bases). The CDR3 has 14 amino acids. The V gene lost 5 bases and the J gene lost 14 bases, with 19 bases spanning the gap. Germline lookup yields CDR1 KGHSH and CDR2 LQKENI. The CDR3 is CASSTSGTQGALHF. CDR3 nucleotide sequence: TGTGCCAGCTCAACGTCCGGGACTCAAGGGGCCCTCCACTTT.

This sequence joins TRBV7-9 and TRBJ1-1; D is uncertain. Trimming pared 4 bases from V and 0 bases from J, leaving 12 bases between. The CDR3 sequence is 15 residues long. Germline lookup yields CDR1 SEHNR and CDR2 FQNEAQ (reference sequence). Here the CDR3 reads CASSSKEGMNTEAFF. The CDR3 nucleotides are TGTGCCAGCAGCTCAAAAGAGGGCATGAACACTGAAGCTTTCTTT.

This sequence joins TRBV4-1 and TRBJ2-2, with no clear D. The CDR3 length is 19 residues. Trimming took off 0 bases at V and 3 bases at J, with 20 bases between the two ends. Germline CDR1 reads MGHRA; CDR2 reads YSYEKL. The CDR3 is CASSQDYRALNPDTGELFF. In DNA form, the CDR3 reads TGCGCCAGCAGCCAAGACTACCGGGCCCTCAACCCCGACACCGGGGAGCTGTTTTTT.

V is TRBV28 and J is TRBJ2-7; either TRBD1 or TRBD2 may supply D (5 bases each). Deletions cut 4 bases from V and 5 bases from J, with 24 bases between. The length of the CDR3 is 17 residues. CDR1 is MDHEN, CDR2 SYDVKM, per germline. The CDR3 sequence: CASSSLNLGVRFNEQYF. The DNA of the CDR3 is TGTGCCAGCAGTTCCCTCAACCTGGGGGTACGGTTCAACGAGCAGTACTTC.

CDR3 sequence (DNA): TGCGCCAGCAGCCAATACGACTCGACAGATACGCAGTATTTT. This encodes CASSQYDSTDTQYF. The chain carries TRBV4-1 and TRBJ2-3; unclear D gene. V was clipped by 2 bases and J by 3 bases, with 9 bases between them. CDR1 is MGHRA and CDR2 is YSYEKL in the germline V gene. There are 14 residues in the CDR3.

This clone was counted a single time. The chain carries TRBV28 and TRBJ2-2; D call uncertain. V was trimmed by 2 bases and J by 7 bases, leaving 11 bases between them. CDR3 size: 14 residues. Germline lookup yields CDR1 MDHEN and CDR2 SYDVKM. Written as DNA, the CDR3 is TGTGCCAGCAGTTTACAGCTCTCAAGCGGGGAGCTGTTTTTT. Translating gives CASSLQLSSGELFF.

The genes are TRBV19 and TRBJ2-1; no definite D call. The V end lost 3 bases, the J end lost 2 bases, and 14 bases lay between the germline ends. This CDR3 has 16 residues. In germline, CDR1 is LNHDA, CDR2 SQIVND (reference sequence). The CDR3 coding sequence is TGTGCCAGTAGTATTGAGAGCGCCTCTCCCTACAATGAGCAGTTCTTC. Translation: CASSIESASPYNEQFF.